A single T cell receptor (beta chain) is shown here with its context. Ten or more counts support this clonotype. Its antigen specificity is not known. Per-nucleotide qualities are absent, and no much larger clonotype sits a single base away. Two rounds of multiplex PCR on genomic DNA were used to amplify the TCR beta CDR3 region. In the first PCR round, primers specific to each TRBV and TRBJ gene were used, and the primer sequences were filed in Chinese patent CN105087789A. Universal primers were used in the second PCR round. The Roche High Pure PCR Template Preparation Kit was used to extract genomic DNA from the frozen PBMCs. An Illumina HiSeq 3000 was used to sequence the libraries paired-end with 151 bp reads. In the authors' own workflow: CutAdapt was used to remove raw reads lacking the multiplex PCR primer sequences. PEAR was used to merge high-quality paired reads into contigs. By alignment to reference sequences, MiXCR assigned TRB V, D and J gene segments to each contig. To remove sequencing errors, CDR3 sequences were clustered according to base quality and sequence similarity. Diversity was calculated as Shannon entropy divided by the natural log of the number of productive TCR sequences. One minus Shannon entropy divided by the natural log of the number of unique clonotypes was used as the definition of clonality. The Youden index of ROC curves was used to select progression-free survival cut-offs for repertoire metrics, and analyses were performed in R 3.5.3. The public reads were reprocessed in TCRdb via fastp at Q25 and MiXCR, keeping in-frame beta chains. Identical CDR3 proteins give one entry, which carries the most common genes and DNA. For this entry, the V and J calls and clone size follow TCRdb and not the study's own pipeline. The sample table contains over 45,000 distinct CDR3 sequences; only one count was recorded for around 27% of them. The ten biggest clones cover around 6.8% of the sample.

All patients had node-negative disease on CT and PET/CT, and none had a history of other malignancies or prior chemotherapy or radiotherapy. At each of two time points, around 6.1 milliliters of peripheral venous blood were collected into EDTA tubes. Ficoll-Paque Plus density-gradient centrifugation was used to isolate PBMCs. Right after collection, samples were kept at -80 degrees C until analysis. This record belongs to a study of prognosis after radiotherapy for stage I lung cancer (dated by TCRdb to the early 2020s). Regarding the complete study: Around 20 stage I NSCLC patients were enrolled in Nanjing, China, between 2018 and January 2019. In every patient, SBRT was given without any concurrent therapy. Over twelve patients had newly diagnosed primary stage I lung tumors, and five had oligometastatic NSCLC after surgical resection of the primary tumor. Every patient was regarded as medically inoperable, because of comorbidities in 11 to 12 cases and refusal of surgery in 7 cases. The study took one blood sample before SBRT and one after SBRT from each of roughly 19 patients and sequenced all 40 or so samples. Image-guided IMRT or VMAT was used to deliver SBRT in 3 to 5 fractions at a biologically effective dose of at least 100 Gy. Distant metastases were developed by four of the 19 patients after SBRT, at a median of roughly 7 months, whereas no significant progression was observed in the other 15 patients. The cohort was made up of about a dozen men and more than five women, with a median age of approximately 74 years and an age range of about 50 to 95 years. Squamous cell carcinoma histology was identified in more than 5 patients, and adenocarcinoma histology was identified in about 12 patients. Peripheral blood TCR beta repertoires were profiled in stage I NSCLC patients before and after stereotactic body radiotherapy, and the repertoires were related to distant failure.

What the study reported, not specific to this receptor: The study was limited by its small cohort and short follow-up, and the findings require independent validation. Whether the expanded TCR clones were tumor-specific was not determined. All reported P values were unadjusted for multiple comparisons. After SBRT, the count of unique TCR clones dropped from a median of roughly 10,000 beforehand to 6,500 to 7,500 afterward (Wilcoxon paired P=0.011). Post-SBRT Shannon entropy and its change from baseline were lower in patients who developed distant metastases; baseline Shannon entropy was not associated with metastases. Differences by metastasis status were reportedly seen in TRBV and TRBJ usage frequencies, involving two V genes at baseline and, after SBRT, several V genes and two J genes.

From cysteine to phenylalanine, the CDR3 is 14 amino acids long. Left in the record is the CDR3 DNA by itself, 42 bases read in frame from the first base. In the germline V gene (reference sequence), CDR1 corresponds to DFQATT and CDR2 to SNEGSKA. The junction carries 12 bases between V and J, which are trimmed by 1 base and 3 bases respectively. Sequences were derived from PBMCs, sampled before or after stereotactic body radiation therapy (not recorded which). The sequence links TRBV20-1 to TRBJ1-2, with the D gene call left open. This TCR came from a donor at least 50 years old with non-small cell lung cancer. DNA sequence: TGCAGTGCTAGAGGTGGTGCTTCCGACTATGGCTACACCTTC. Its amino acids are CSARGGASDYGYTF.